The 21 T cell receptor beta chains presented below share a single source sample, sequenced in a study of T cell responses to AZD1222 COVID-19 vaccine. Method: immunoSEQ multiplex PCR; TCRdb's copy keeps in-frame clones and lacks some. The sample shows under 150,000 clones, roughly 90% of them seen only once. This material consisted of peripheral blood, taken on day 0 of AZD1222 vaccination. The origin of the receptors is an adult in good health.

This clone was seen a few times. The gene calls are TRBV5-1 and TRBJ2-2, with TRBD1 identical over 9 bases. CDR3 size: 17 residues. V was clipped by 4 bases and J by 2 bases; unmatched bases: 9. Looked up from germline, CDR1 is SGHRS and CDR2 is YFSETQ. The CDR3 DNA follows: TGCGCCAGCAGCCAGAAAAAGACAGGGGGAAACACCGGGGAGCTGTTTTTT. This codes for CASSQKKTGGNTGELFF.

The chain recombines TRBV9 with TRBJ1-2, with D possibly being TRBD1 (5 bases). The CDR3 has 14 residues. Germline CDR1 is SGDLS and CDR2 is YYNGEE. The germline V and J ends were trimmed by 4 bases and 8 bases, with 18 bases remaining between them. CDR3 in DNA: TGTGCCAGCAGCCTGATAGCGGCGGGGGTCGGCTACACCTTC. Translating gives CASSLIAAGVGYTF. Combining the CDR3 with reference TRBV9 and TRBJ1-2 gives the whole variable domain DSGVTQTPKHLITATGQRVTLRCSPRSGDLSVYWYQQSLDQGLQFLIQYYNGEERAKGNILERFSAQQFPDLHSELNLSSLELGDSALYFCASSLIAAGVGYTFGSGTRLTVV.

This clone was found once. The chain employs TRBV5-1 and TRBJ1-3; D not certain. Trimming removed 1 base from V and 2 bases from J, with 13 bases in between. This CDR3 spans 16 amino acids. From germline, CDR1 is SGHRS and CDR2 YFSETQ. CDR3 in amino acids: CASSLYLGLAGNTIYF. For the CDR3, the DNA is TGCGCCAGCAGCTTGTACCTGGGATTAGCTGGAAACACCATATATTTT.

In this sample, this clone turned up once. V is TRBV5-8 and J is TRBJ2-5, with TRBD2 as a possible D gene (5 bases). The CDR3 runs 17 residues. Germline V gene data show CDR1 as SGHTS and CDR2 as YDEGEE. The V end was cut by 0 bases, the J end by 4 bases, with 19 bases between. CDR3 in amino acids: CASSLEGYGVGRETQYF. The CDR3 DNA is TGTGCCAGCAGCTTGGAAGGATACGGGGTGGGGAGAGAGACCCAGTACTTC.

The J gene is TRBJ1-2, the V gene TRBV18, with TRBD1 matching over 7 bases. The CDR3 spans 13 residues. Germline V gene lookup returns CDR1 KGHSH and CDR2 LQKENI. The trim removed 5 bases at V and 2 bases at J, leaving 2 bases unmatched. The CDR3 here is CASSTTGNYGYTF. As DNA, the CDR3 is TGTGCCAGCTCAACGACAGGGAACTATGGCTACACCTTC. The entire variable domain, with the rest obtained from reference TRBV18 and TRBJ1-2, is as follows: NAGVMQNPRHLVRRRGQEARLRCSPMKGHSHVYWYRQLPEEGLKFMVYLQKENIIDESGMPKERFSAEFPKEGPSILRIQQVVRGDSAAYFCASSTTGNYGYTFGSGTRLTVV.

The V and J genes are TRBV12-3 or TRBV12-4 and TRBJ2-1; TRBD1 is a possible D gene (6 bases). V gave up 3 bases and J gave up 15 bases, with 18 bases separating them. The CDR3 has 13 amino acids. The CDR3 loop is CASSFQGPRGWFF. The CDR3 DNA reads as TGTGCCAGCAGTTTTCAGGGACCCAGGGGATGGTTCTTC.

The count of this clone is one. CDR3: CASRDYYGYTF. The CDR3 DNA is TGTGCCAGCAGAGACTACTATGGCTACACCTTC. This chain uses TRBV25-1 with TRBJ1-2; unclear D gene. V lost 6 bases, J lost 3 bases, and 5 bases lay in between. In germline, CDR1 is MGHDK, CDR2 SYGVNS. The CDR3 has 11 amino acids.

The chain combines TRBV3-1 (or the pseudogene TRBV3-2) with TRBJ1-3; possibly TRBD1 for D (5 bases). The V gene's germline CDR1 is LGHDT and CDR2 YNNKEL (reference sequence). The CDR3 is 16 residues long. V shed 1 base and J shed 2 bases, with 12 bases lying between them. In DNA, the CDR3 is TGTGCCAGCAGCCAAGGGCGGGGGACTACTGGAAACACCATATATTTT. It translates to CASSQGRGTTGNTIYF.

This chain uses TRBV16 with TRBJ1-2; the match to TRBD1 covers 7 bases. J was trimmed by 4 bases and V by 1 base; bases with no gene match: 6. The CDR3 runs to 15 residues. Germline CDR1 reads KGHSY; CDR2 reads FQNENV. In nucleotides, the CDR3 is TGTGCCAGCAGCCAATACAGGGGACTCGGCTATGGCTACACCTTC. Its protein product is CASSQYRGLGYGYTF. Full variable domain (rest looked up from reference TRBV16 and TRBJ1-2): GEEVAQTPKHLVRGEGQKAKLYCAPIKGHSYVFWYQQVLKNEFKFLISFQNENVFDETGMPKERFSAKCLPNSPCSLEIQATKLEDSAVYFCASSQYRGLGYGYTFGSGTRLTVV.

The chain combines TRBV7-9 with TRBJ1-1; 7 nucleotides line up with TRBD1. Unmatched junction bases numbered 10, after V lost 2 bases and J lost 4 bases. CDR1 SEHNR and CDR2 FQNEAQ come from the germline V gene (reference sequence). CDR3 length: 16 amino acids. The CDR3 DNA reads TGTGCCAGCAGCTTACCCCACAGGGGCTTGGCCACTGAAGCTTTCTTT. Amino acids: CASSLPHRGLATEAFF.

V is TRBV6-1 and J is TRBJ1-2; D remains ambiguous. This CDR3 has 13 amino acids. Germline V gene lookup returns CDR1 MNHNS and CDR2 SASEGT. The V end was cut by 1 base, the J end by 8 bases, with 11 bases between. In DNA form, the CDR3 reads TGTGCCAGCAGTGAAGGTTTGGATGCGGGCTACACCTTC. This codes for CASSEGLDAGYTF.

This chain uses TRBV4-1 with TRBJ2-7, with 7 bases that match TRBD1. With V trimmed by 4 bases and J by 2 bases, 11 bases remained unmatched. This CDR3 has 16 residues. CDR1 is MGHRA, CDR2 YSYEKL, per germline. CDR3 bases: TGCGCCAGCAGCCCTAACCGGGACAGTCAAGCCTACGAGCAGTACTTC. Its translation is CASSPNRDSQAYEQYF.

This CDR3 is CASSLAAHSSYEQYF. Here the CDR3 DNA reads TGTGCCAGCAGCTTAGCGGCCCACAGTTCCTACGAGCAGTACTTC. The chain employs TRBV7-2 and TRBJ2-7; no firm D call. This CDR3 comprises 15 residues. V lost 0 bases and J lost 1, with 10 bases in between. Germline CDR1 and CDR2: SGHTA and FQGNSA.

The chain uses TRBV5-1 and TRBJ1-4; tentative D call: TRBD1 (5 bases). Trimming stripped 0 bases from V and 8 bases from J, with 14 bases between. The CDR3 is 15 residues long. Germline V lookup: CDR1 SGHRS, CDR2 YFSETQ. The CDR3 coding sequence is TGCGCCAGCAGCTTGGGGCGTGTTAGGGGAGAAAAACTGTTTTTT. This codes for CASSLGRVRGEKLFF.

The chain is built from TRBV19 and TRBJ2-7; 9 bases are a match to TRBD2. Germline V gene sequence: CDR1 LNHDA, CDR2 SQIVND (reference sequence). The ends lost 4 bases at V and 1 base at J; junction bases unmatched: 5. CDR3 length: 15 residues. CDR3 amino acids: CASSSSGSFSYEQYF. DNA of the CDR3: TGTGCCAGTAGTAGTAGCGGGAGTTTTTCCTACGAGCAGTACTTC.

The chain combines TRBV30 with TRBJ1-2; D perhaps matches TRBD1 (6 bases). V was clipped by 1 base and J by 8 bases, with 14 bases between them. CDR3 size: 13 residues. Looked up from germline, CDR1 is GTSNPN and CDR2 is SVGIG (reference sequence). The DNA of the CDR3 is TGTGCCTGGAGTGGACTACAGGGCTCAGGCTACACCTTC. As protein: CAWSGLQGSGYTF.

The chain joins TRBV15 to TRBJ2-3, with 11 bases aligning to TRBD1. Germline V gives CDR1 LNHNV, CDR2 YYDKDF (reference sequence). The CDR3 is 15 residues long. V was clipped by 4 bases and J by 3 bases; unmatched bases: 3. CDR3 DNA sequence: TGTGCCACCAGCAAGGGACAGGGGGAAACAGATACGCAGTATTTT. Its protein product is CATSKGQGETDTQYF.

This clone was seen only a few times. The rearrangement uses TRBV5-1 and TRBJ2-7; TRBD1 matches at 9 bases. V was pared by 0 bases and J by 6 bases, with 7 bases of the junction left unmatched. The CDR3 runs 15 residues. CDR1 and CDR2 from the germline V gene are SGHRS and YFSETQ. CDR3 nucleotide sequence: TGCGCCAGCAGCTTGGCTCACAGGGGGCAAGGCGAGCAGTACTTC. It codes for CASSLAHRGQGEQYF.

This chain links TRBV27 with TRBJ1-6; D is undetermined. Trimming pared 1 base from V and 7 bases from J, leaving 14 bases between. From germline, CDR1 is MNHEY and CDR2 SMNVEV (reference sequence). The CDR3 is 16 residues long. The CDR3 spells CASSLYPPASNSPLHF. The CDR3 DNA sequence: TGTGCCAGCAGTTTATACCCCCCGGCCAGCAATTCACCCCTCCACTTT.

The gene calls are TRBV12-5 and TRBJ1-1, with D perhaps TRBD1 (6 bases). The V end lost 7 bases, the J end lost 5 bases, and 26 bases lay between the germline ends. CDR3 length: 17 amino acids. The germline CDR1 and CDR2 sequences are LGHNT and FRNRAP. CDR3 coding DNA: TGTGCTAGTGCCCCCCGGGGGGCAGGGAAGTTTTGGACTGAAGCTTTCTTT. Translation: CASAPRGAGKFWTEAFF.

This CDR3 reads CASSGQPTGELFF. The CDR3 DNA is TGTGCCAGCAGTGGACAACCAACCGGGGAGCTGTTTTTT. This chain joins TRBV2 and TRBJ2-2; D remains ambiguous. Trimming shortened V by 4 bases and J by 5 bases, and 8 bases separated the two germline ends. Germline V gene sequence: CDR1 SNHLY, CDR2 FYNNEI. The CDR3 spans 13 residues.